These T cell receptor beta chains were read from a single sample in a study of PD-1 blockade in classical Hodgkin lymphoma. This table comes from immunoSEQ multiplex PCR, and its TCRdb copy is limited to in-frame clones, with some not included. The sample lists about 24,000 clones; more than 75% were seen once. The sequencing here drew on peripheral blood mononuclear cells (PBMCs), taken before the fourth cycle of nivolumab. These TCRs come from a human donor with classical Hodgkin lymphoma. Each CDR3 is given with its conserved first and last residue. Each record gives: D gene, J gene, V gene, clone size, CDR3 protein, CDR3 DNA. A D gene is named only where the DNA matches it firmly. Not every row has a clone size; where given, it reads once, few, many or a size class.

d_gene: -
j_gene: TRBJ1-2
v_gene: TRBV19
abundance: few
CDR3aa: CASSPSFDSSFLGYTF
CDR3nt: TGTGCCAGTAGTCCTTCCTTCGACAGTTCGTTTTTGGGCTACACCTTC

d_gene: TRBD1
j_gene: TRBJ2-7
v_gene: TRBV6-5
abundance: -
CDR3aa: CASSWTGVNYEQYF
CDR3nt: TGTGCCAGCAGCTGGACAGGGGTAAACTACGAGCAGTACTTC

d_gene: -
j_gene: TRBJ2-2
v_gene: TRBV9
abundance: few
CDR3aa: CASSVGLSANTGELFF
CDR3nt: TGTGCCAGCAGCGTAGGACTGTCCGCGAACACCGGGGAGCTGTTTTTT

d_gene: -
j_gene: TRBJ2-1
v_gene: TRBV29-1
abundance: -
CDR3aa: CSVEDPGYNEQFF
CDR3nt: TGCAGCGTTGAAGATCCAGGATACAATGAGCAGTTCTTC

d_gene: TRBD1
j_gene: TRBJ2-7
v_gene: TRBV11-2
abundance: -
CDR3aa: CASSLDPRQGYEQYF
CDR3nt: TGTGCCAGCAGCTTAGACCCTAGACAGGGCTACGAGCAGTACTTC

d_gene: -
j_gene: TRBJ1-6
v_gene: TRBV30
abundance: -
CDR3aa: CAWSENSRSPLHF
CDR3nt: TGTGCCTGGAGTGAAAACAGTAGGTCTCCCCTCCACTTT

d_gene: -
j_gene: TRBJ1-5
v_gene: TRBV2
abundance: few
CDR3aa: CASSEGYSNQPQHF
CDR3nt: TGTGCCAGCAGTGAGGGATATAGCAATCAGCCCCAGCATTTT

d_gene: -
j_gene: TRBJ2-2
v_gene: TRBV4-1
abundance: -
CDR3aa: CASSQDSSTSRAGELFF
CDR3nt: TGCGCCAGCAGCCAAGATTCCTCAACTAGCAGGGCCGGGGAGCTGTTTTTT

d_gene: TRBD1
j_gene: TRBJ2-4
v_gene: TRBV6-1
abundance: -
CDR3aa: CASSEAASGQGNIQYF
CDR3nt: TGTGCCAGCAGTGAAGCGGCCTCTGGACAGGGGAACATTCAGTACTTC

d_gene: -
j_gene: TRBJ2-3
v_gene: TRBV27
abundance: -
CDR3aa: CASSSRIVMDPSLTDTQYF
CDR3nt: TGTGCCAGCAGTTCAAGGATAGTGATGGACCCAAGCTTAACAGATACGCAGTATTTT

d_gene: -
j_gene: TRBJ2-2
v_gene: TRBV12-5
abundance: -
CDR3aa: CASGLFLTGELFF
CDR3nt: TGTGCTAGTGGTTTGTTTCTTACCGGGGAGCTGTTTTTT

d_gene: -
j_gene: TRBJ2-7
v_gene: TRBV6-5
abundance: -
CDR3aa: CASSFSGLLGSYEQYF
CDR3nt: TGTGCCAGCAGTTTCTCCGGCCTCCTCGGGTCCTACGAGCAGTACTTC

d_gene: TRBD2
j_gene: TRBJ2-3
v_gene: TRBV5-1
abundance: -
CDR3aa: CASSLRTSGGITDTQYF
CDR3nt: TGCGCCAGCAGCTTGAGGACTAGCGGGGGTATCACAGATACGCAGTATTTT

d_gene: -
j_gene: TRBJ2-4
v_gene: TRBV7-2
abundance: -
CDR3aa: CASSHPGLDMNIQYF
CDR3nt: TGTGCCAGCAGCCATCCCGGACTGGACATGAACATTCAGTACTTC

d_gene: -
j_gene: TRBJ1-2
v_gene: TRBV11-2
abundance: -
CDR3aa: CASSLERTANYGYTF
CDR3nt: TGTGCCAGCAGCTTAGAGCGGACAGCCAACTATGGCTACACCTTC

d_gene: TRBD2
j_gene: TRBJ2-3
v_gene: TRBV19
abundance: few
CDR3aa: CASSTGLAGITQYF
CDR3nt: TGTGCCAGTAGTACCGGACTAGCCGGGATAACGCAGTATTTT

d_gene: -
j_gene: TRBJ1-5
v_gene: TRBV23-1
abundance: once
CDR3aa: CASSQSIGGGSQPQHF
CDR3nt: TGCGCCAGCAGTCAATCGATAGGGGGGGGGAGTCAGCCCCAGCATTTT

d_gene: -
j_gene: TRBJ1-1
v_gene: TRBV5-1
abundance: -
CDR3aa: CASSLDWGPPEAFF
CDR3nt: TGCGCCAGCAGCTTGGACTGGGGGCCGCCGGAAGCTTTCTTT

d_gene: -
j_gene: TRBJ1-6
v_gene: TRBV19
abundance: -
CDR3aa: CASRRGGGIDSPLHF
CDR3nt: TGTGCCAGTAGGCGCGGTGGAGGGATCGATTCACCCCTCCACTTT

d_gene: -
j_gene: TRBJ1-1
v_gene: TRBV27
abundance: once
CDR3aa: CASSSNGQRAFF
CDR3nt: TGTGCCAGCAGTTCCAACGGACAGCGAGCTTTCTTT

d_gene: -
j_gene: TRBJ2-7
v_gene: TRBV5-1
abundance: once
CDR3aa: CASSLDISYEQYF
CDR3nt: TGCGCCAGCAGCTTGGATATATCCTACGAGCAGTACTTC

d_gene: -
j_gene: TRBJ2-1
v_gene: TRBV7-2
abundance: -
CDR3aa: CASSRVDSNEQFF
CDR3nt: TGTGCCAGCAGCCGGGTAGACAGCAATGAGCAGTTCTTC

d_gene: TRBD2
j_gene: TRBJ2-2
v_gene: TRBV27
abundance: -
CDR3aa: CASSFLRGGATGELFF
CDR3nt: TGTGCCAGCAGTTTTCTGCGCGGGGGGGCCACCGGGGAGCTGTTTTTT

d_gene: -
j_gene: TRBJ2-3
v_gene: TRBV5-6
abundance: -
CDR3aa: CASSFRLLVGADTQYF
CDR3nt: TGTGCCAGCAGCTTCAGGCTCCTGGTAGGAGCAGATACGCAGTATTTT

d_gene: TRBD1
j_gene: TRBJ1-1
v_gene: TRBV19
abundance: few
CDR3aa: CASSVRDRISNTEAFF
CDR3nt: TGTGCCAGTAGTGTCCGGGACAGGATATCGAACACTGAAGCTTTCTTT

d_gene: -
j_gene: TRBJ1-3
v_gene: TRBV9
abundance: -
CDR3aa: CASSTNLGGVGNTIYF
CDR3nt: TGTGCCAGCAGCACCAACCTAGGGGGGGTAGGAAACACCATATATTTT

d_gene: -
j_gene: TRBJ2-7
v_gene: TRBV6-1
abundance: -
CDR3aa: CASSEAFPPEQYF
CDR3nt: TGTGCCAGCAGTGAAGCCTTCCCCCCCGAGCAGTACTTC

d_gene: TRBD2
j_gene: TRBJ2-7
v_gene: TRBV28
abundance: -
CDR3aa: CASNPSGGLYEQYF
CDR3nt: TGTGCCAGCAACCCTAGCGGGGGACTCTACGAGCAGTACTTC

d_gene: TRBD1
j_gene: TRBJ2-5
v_gene: TRBV30
abundance: -
CDR3aa: CAWSVPGTGVVETQYF
CDR3nt: TGTGCCTGGAGTGTACCCGGGACAGGGGTTGTAGAGACCCAGTACTTC

d_gene: TRBD2
j_gene: TRBJ2-1
v_gene: TRBV19
abundance: -
CDR3aa: CASRTSGVDEQFF
CDR3nt: TGTGCCAGTAGAACTAGCGGGGTCGATGAGCAGTTCTTC

d_gene: -
j_gene: TRBJ1-6
v_gene: TRBV2
abundance: few
CDR3aa: CASSIGIISPLHF
CDR3nt: TGTGCCAGCAGCATTGGGATTATATCACCCCTCCACTTT

d_gene: -
j_gene: TRBJ1-1
v_gene: TRBV19
abundance: -
CDR3aa: CASMAGGLTEAFF
CDR3nt: TGTGCCAGTATGGCGGGGGGGCTTACTGAAGCTTTCTTT

d_gene: -
j_gene: TRBJ1-4
v_gene: TRBV6-1
abundance: -
CDR3aa: CASSETPGLPNEKLFF
CDR3nt: TGTGCCAGCAGTGAAACTCCGGGACTGCCGAATGAAAAACTGTTTTTT